Reported below is one T cell receptor beta chain. This sample was taken from a study of blood T cell repertoires in COVID-19. Clones were sequenced by immunoSEQ multiplex PCR, and TCRdb holds only the in-frame ones, with some missing. The sample lists around 150,000 clones, approximately 78% seen once, with approximately 11% in the top ten. The TCR was taken from a man aged 60 to 75 who had recovered from COVID-19. The source material was peripheral blood.

CDR3 protein: CASSLDPGNTEAFF. CDR3 coding DNA: TGCGCCAGCAGCTTGGATCCCGGGAACACTGAAGCTTTCTTT. The genes are TRBV5-1 and TRBJ1-1, with no clear D. Trimming removed 0 bases at V and 1 base at J, with 7 bases between. This CDR3 spans 14 amino acids. CDR1 and CDR2 from the germline V gene are SGHRS and YFSETQ.